A selection of T cell receptor beta chains follows, all from one sample in a study of T cell changes during pregnancy in multiple sclerosis. Clones were sequenced by immunoSEQ multiplex PCR, and TCRdb holds only the in-frame ones, with some missing. Among more than 80,000 clones listed, roughly nine tenths were seen once. The material sequenced was PBMCs, taken in the first trimester of pregnancy. These receptors all stem from a female donor in good health, serving as a control in a pregnancy study. Some clones in this sample may be carry-over from other donors' samples. Each CDR3 is given with its conserved first and last residue. D genes are given only for firm matches. A clone size is listed for some rows: how often the clone was seen (once, few, many), or a class if it is expanded.

D gene: -; J gene: TRBJ1-2; V gene: TRBV9; clone size: -; CDR3 DNA: TGTGCCAGCAGCGTAGGACAGGCGAGTAACTATGGCTACACCTTC; CDR3 protein: CASSVGQASNYGYTF
D gene: TRBD1; J gene: TRBJ1-1; V gene: TRBV5-1; clone size: few; CDR3 DNA: TGCGCCAGCAGCTTAGGACAGGGCGCGGAAGCTTTCTTT; CDR3 protein: CASSLGQGAEAFF
D gene: -; J gene: TRBJ1-1; V gene: TRBV5-4; clone size: -; CDR3 DNA: TGTGCCAGCAGCTTGGCGGCCGAGCGCGTTGGCACTGAAGCTTTCTTT; CDR3 protein: CASSLAAERVGTEAFF
D gene: -; J gene: TRBJ2-7; V gene: TRBV6-7; clone size: -; CDR3 DNA: TGTGCCAGCACCCGACCTCCAGGGGATTCCTACGAGCAGTACTTC; CDR3 protein: CASTRPPGDSYEQYF
D gene: -; J gene: TRBJ2-2; V gene: TRBV28; clone size: -; CDR3 DNA: TGTGCCAGCAGTTCTCGCGGATGGGAGCTGTTTTTT; CDR3 protein: CASSSRGWELFF
D gene: -; J gene: TRBJ2-7; V gene: TRBV7-9; clone size: -; CDR3 DNA: TGTGCCAGCAGCTCGGGGTTTTACGAGCAGTACTTC; CDR3 protein: CASSSGFYEQYF
D gene: TRBD2; J gene: TRBJ2-5; V gene: TRBV9; clone size: -; CDR3 DNA: TGTGCCAGCAGCCCCCTAGCGGGAGACTGGGAGCAGTACTTC; CDR3 protein: CASSPLAGDWEQYF
D gene: -; J gene: TRBJ1-5; V gene: TRBV6-1; clone size: -; CDR3 DNA: TGTGCCACCCAGTGGGGGGGTTCTCATCAGCCCCAGCATTTT; CDR3 protein: CATQWGGSHQPQHF
D gene: TRBD1; J gene: TRBJ1-1; V gene: TRBV5-1; clone size: -; CDR3 DNA: TGCGCCAGCAGCTTGGCTGGACAGGGGGCGAACACTGAAGCTTTCTTT; CDR3 protein: CASSLAGQGANTEAFF
D gene: -; J gene: TRBJ1-1; V gene: TRBV6-5; clone size: -; CDR3 DNA: TGTGCCAGCAGTTACATAGGCGGTGAAGCTTTCTTT; CDR3 protein: CASSYIGGEAFF
D gene: -; J gene: TRBJ1-1; V gene: TRBV18; clone size: -; CDR3 DNA: TGTGCCAGCTCACCGATAGAGGTTAACACTGAAGCTTTCTTT; CDR3 protein: CASSPIEVNTEAFF
D gene: TRBD1; J gene: TRBJ1-1; V gene: TRBV29-1; clone size: -; CDR3 DNA: TGCAGCGTTGAAGGAGGGGGCTGGGTTGGGGTCACTGAAGCTTTCTTT; CDR3 protein: CSVEGGGWVGVTEAFF
D gene: TRBD2; J gene: TRBJ2-3; V gene: TRBV7-9; clone size: -; CDR3 DNA: TGTGCCAGCAGCTTGACCTTGGGACTAGCGGGAAGCACAGATACGCAGTATTTT; CDR3 protein: CASSLTLGLAGSTDTQYF
D gene: TRBD2; J gene: TRBJ2-2; V gene: TRBV27; clone size: -; CDR3 DNA: TGTGCCAGCTTGGGACTAGTGGCAACCGGGGAGCTGTTTTTT; CDR3 protein: CASLGLVATGELFF
D gene: -; J gene: TRBJ1-3; V gene: TRBV28; clone size: -; CDR3 DNA: TGTGCCAGCTTTACAGGGAGTGGAAACACCATATATTTT; CDR3 protein: CASFTGSGNTIYF
D gene: TRBD1; J gene: TRBJ2-1; V gene: TRBV29-1; clone size: -; CDR3 DNA: TGCAGCGTTGAAGAGGCAGACAGGGTTACCTACAATGAGCAGTTCTTC; CDR3 protein: CSVEEADRVTYNEQFF
D gene: TRBD2; J gene: TRBJ2-3; V gene: TRBV5-1; clone size: -; CDR3 DNA: TGCGCCAGCAGCCCGAGGCTAGCGGAACTCACAGATACGCAGTATTTT; CDR3 protein: CASSPRLAELTDTQYF
D gene: -; J gene: TRBJ1-1; V gene: TRBV7-6; clone size: -; CDR3 DNA: TGTGCCAGCAGCCCCCGCGCGGCCAGTAGTGAAGCTTTCTTT; CDR3 protein: CASSPRAASSEAFF
D gene: -; J gene: TRBJ2-2; V gene: TRBV5-1; clone size: once; CDR3 DNA: TGCGCCAGCAGCTTGGCCCCGGGTGGCACCGGGGAGCTGTTTTTT; CDR3 protein: CASSLAPGGTGELFF
D gene: TRBD1; J gene: TRBJ1-6; V gene: TRBV25-1; clone size: -; CDR3 DNA: TGTGCCAGCAGTGAACAAACAGGGGCCAAGCGGGATTCACCCCTCCACTTT; CDR3 protein: CASSEQTGAKRDSPLHF
D gene: -; J gene: TRBJ2-2; V gene: TRBV15; clone size: -; CDR3 DNA: TGTGCCACCAGCAGAGATCTCGAGACTGCGAACACCGGGGAGCTGTTTTTT; CDR3 protein: CATSRDLETANTGELFF
D gene: TRBD1; J gene: TRBJ2-7; V gene: TRBV7-9; clone size: -; CDR3 DNA: TGTGCCAGCAGCCCTTCGACAGGGCCCGACTACGAGCAGTACTTC; CDR3 protein: CASSPSTGPDYEQYF
D gene: -; J gene: TRBJ2-5; V gene: TRBV25-1; clone size: -; CDR3 DNA: TGTGCCAGCAGCAGGGTTTTCGAGGAGACCCAGTACTTC; CDR3 protein: CASSRVFEETQYF
D gene: TRBD2; J gene: TRBJ2-1; V gene: TRBV6-4; clone size: once; CDR3 DNA: TGTGCCAGCAGTGAATCCCCCGGAGCGGGAGGGCCTGGTGAGCAGTTCTTC; CDR3 protein: CASSESPGAGGPGEQFF
D gene: -; J gene: TRBJ2-7; V gene: TRBV28; clone size: once; CDR3 DNA: TGTGCCAGCACTCAACGGGTCCCCTACGAGCAGTACTTC; CDR3 protein: CASTQRVPYEQYF
D gene: -; J gene: TRBJ2-1; V gene: TRBV7-9; clone size: -; CDR3 DNA: TGTGCCAGCAGCTTAGTGGGCGGAGGGCACAATGAGCAGTTCTTC; CDR3 protein: CASSLVGGGHNEQFF
D gene: -; J gene: TRBJ2-2; V gene: TRBV29-1; clone size: -; CDR3 DNA: TGCAGCGTTGAAGCAGGCAGGGGTACCGGGGAGCTGTTTTTT; CDR3 protein: CSVEAGRGTGELFF
D gene: TRBD2; J gene: TRBJ2-7; V gene: TRBV4-2; clone size: -; CDR3 DNA: TGTGCCAGCAGCCAAGGAGTAGGCGGGGGGGCTTACGAGCAGTACTTC; CDR3 protein: CASSQGVGGGAYEQYF
D gene: -; J gene: TRBJ2-7; V gene: TRBV6-1; clone size: -; CDR3 DNA: TGTGCCAGCAGTGAAGAGGAAGGGACACCTTCCTACGAGCAGTACTTC; CDR3 protein: CASSEEEGTPSYEQYF
D gene: TRBD2; J gene: TRBJ2-1; V gene: TRBV2; clone size: -; CDR3 DNA: TGTGCCAGCGAATCGGGACCGGGGACTAGCGGATGGAATGAGCAGTTCTTC; CDR3 protein: CASESGPGTSGWNEQFF
D gene: -; J gene: TRBJ1-1; V gene: TRBV28; clone size: -; CDR3 DNA: TGTGCCAGCAGCAATACCAGGAACACTGAAGCTTTCTTT; CDR3 protein: CASSNTRNTEAFF
D gene: TRBD2; J gene: TRBJ2-2; V gene: TRBV10-3; clone size: once; CDR3 DNA: TGTGCCATCAGTGAACTAGCGGGAATAAAAACCGGGGAGCTGTTTTTT; CDR3 protein: CAISELAGIKTGELFF
D gene: TRBD1; J gene: TRBJ2-2; V gene: TRBV18; clone size: -; CDR3 DNA: TGTGCCAGCTCAGCAAGACAGGGGCCGACCGGGGAGCTGTTTTTT; CDR3 protein: CASSARQGPTGELFF
D gene: TRBD1; J gene: TRBJ2-7; V gene: TRBV29-1; clone size: -; CDR3 DNA: TGCAGCGTGGCCGGGACAGGGGGTGACGAGCAGTACTTC; CDR3 protein: CSVAGTGGDEQYF
D gene: -; J gene: TRBJ1-1; V gene: TRBV18; clone size: -; CDR3 DNA: TGTGCCAGCTCACTACAGGGGAACACTGAAGCTTTCTTT; CDR3 protein: CASSLQGNTEAFF
D gene: -; J gene: TRBJ2-7; V gene: TRBV4-1; clone size: few; CDR3 DNA: TGCGCCAGCAGCCAAGATAGTGAGGGCCTCGAGCAGTACTTC; CDR3 protein: CASSQDSEGLEQYF
D gene: -; J gene: TRBJ1-4; V gene: TRBV23-1; clone size: -; CDR3 DNA: TGCGCCAGCAGTCATCGTGAAAAACTGTTTTTT; CDR3 protein: CASSHREKLFF
D gene: -; J gene: TRBJ1-3; V gene: TRBV2; clone size: once; CDR3 DNA: TGTGCCAGCAGTGACTCGGGATTTGGTTCTGGAAACACCATATATTTT; CDR3 protein: CASSDSGFGSGNTIYF
D gene: -; J gene: TRBJ2-1; V gene: TRBV7-3; clone size: -; CDR3 DNA: TGTGCCAGCAGTCAATATCAGGGTTACAATGAGCAGTTCTTC; CDR3 protein: CASSQYQGYNEQFF
D gene: TRBD2; J gene: TRBJ2-7; V gene: TRBV4-1; clone size: once; CDR3 DNA: TGCGCCAGCAGCCCAGATAGCGGGGGGACCTACGAGCAGTACTTC; CDR3 protein: CASSPDSGGTYEQYF
D gene: -; J gene: TRBJ2-3; V gene: TRBV4-2; clone size: once; CDR3 DNA: -; CDR3 protein: CASSQVFGEVTTDTQYF
D gene: -; J gene: TRBJ1-1; V gene: TRBV25-1; clone size: -; CDR3 DNA: TGTGCCAGCAGTGAAGGGGAGTCATACACTGAAGCTTTCTTT; CDR3 protein: CASSEGESYTEAFF
D gene: -; J gene: TRBJ2-3; V gene: TRBV5-1; clone size: -; CDR3 DNA: TGCGCCAGCAGCTTGGAGGAGGGTTGGAGCACAGATACGCAGTATTTT; CDR3 protein: CASSLEEGWSTDTQYF
D gene: -; J gene: TRBJ2-3; V gene: TRBV7-8; clone size: -; CDR3 DNA: TGTGCCAGCAGCTTGGTTGCAGGCCGTACAGATACGCAGTATTTT; CDR3 protein: CASSLVAGRTDTQYF
D gene: TRBD1; J gene: TRBJ2-5; V gene: TRBV28; clone size: -; CDR3 DNA: TGTGCCAGCAGTTCACAGGGGGCCGGAGAGACCCAGTACTTC; CDR3 protein: CASSSQGAGETQYF
D gene: TRBD2; J gene: TRBJ2-7; V gene: TRBV18; clone size: -; CDR3 DNA: TGTGCCAGCTCACCCGGACTAGCGACCTACGAGCAGTACTTC; CDR3 protein: CASSPGLATYEQYF
D gene: -; J gene: TRBJ1-5; V gene: TRBV28; clone size: -; CDR3 DNA: TGTGCCAGCAGTTTAAGAGGTTTCAATCAGCCCCAGCATTTT; CDR3 protein: CASSLRGFNQPQHF
D gene: TRBD1; J gene: TRBJ1-6; V gene: TRBV19; clone size: -; CDR3 DNA: TGTGCCAGTAGTATATCAGGGGGACATTCACCCCTCCACTTT; CDR3 protein: CASSISGGHSPLHF
D gene: -; J gene: TRBJ1-6; V gene: TRBV15; clone size: -; CDR3 DNA: TGTGCCACCAGCAGAGACAGGCTGACAAATTCACCCCTCCACTTT; CDR3 protein: CATSRDRLTNSPLHF
D gene: TRBD1; J gene: TRBJ1-2; V gene: TRBV7-9; clone size: -; CDR3 DNA: TGTGCCAGCAGCACCCGTGGAGCTCCCGGGACAGGGGATGACTATGGCTACACCTTC; CDR3 protein: CASSTRGAPGTGDDYGYTF
D gene: -; J gene: TRBJ1-2; V gene: TRBV7-2; clone size: -; CDR3 DNA: TGTGCCAGCAGCTTACAAGCGGTAGGCTACACCTTC; CDR3 protein: CASSLQAVGYTF
D gene: -; J gene: TRBJ2-7; V gene: TRBV9; clone size: -; CDR3 DNA: TGTGCCAGCAGCCCCGCTAGCGCCGACACCTACGAGCAGTACTTC; CDR3 protein: CASSPASADTYEQYF
D gene: -; J gene: TRBJ2-7; V gene: TRBV29-1; clone size: -; CDR3 DNA: TGCAGCGTCCCGGGATCAGGCGACGAGCAGTACTTC; CDR3 protein: CSVPGSGDEQYF
D gene: TRBD2; J gene: TRBJ2-1; V gene: TRBV9; clone size: -; CDR3 DNA: TGTGCCAGCAGCGTAGCTAGCGGGAGGGCCGTTGAAGACAATGAGCAGTTCTTC; CDR3 protein: CASSVASGRAVEDNEQFF